This T cell receptor (beta chain) was identified in a study of PD-1 blockade in classical Hodgkin lymphoma. About the research overall: Intravenous nivolumab at 3 mg/kg was given to patients every 2 weeks.

Each patient experienced a relapse that followed autologous stem cell transplantation, and brentuximab vedotin exposure varied. Complete response, partial response or progressive disease were the best responses. The V gene lost 1 base and the J gene lost 2 bases, with 9 bases spanning the gap. This CDR3 has 15 residues. CDR1 SGHVS and CDR2 FNYEAQ come from the germline V gene. Clones were read by immunoSEQ multiplex PCR, and TCRdb kept only the in-frame ones, dropping some. This sample carries 13,000 or so clones, roughly 87% of them seen once, and the ten largest clones take roughly 3.9%. Findings of the study overall: The CD4+ diversity rise by C4D1 was clearest in complete responders.

This clone was detected only once. Its antigen is not known. Material: peripheral blood mononuclear cells (PBMCs), obtained at baseline. This chain links TRBV7-6 with TRBJ1-3; the D is unclear. The source is a human donor with classical Hodgkin lymphoma. CDR3: CASSLGRVTGNTIYF. The CDR3 nucleotides read TGTGCCAGCAGCTTAGGGAGGGTTACTGGAAACACCATATATTTT.